Listed below are T cell receptor beta chains from one sample, sequenced in a study of blood T cells in healthy people across ages. Via MiXCR, TCRdb re-called the 5' RACE reads, giving one row per CDR3 protein. The sample yields some 1.5 million distinct CDR3 sequences, roughly 30% seen once. Input material: blood. The receptors shown here come from a woman in her twenties or thirties in good health. The CDR3 runs from the conserved cysteine through the conserved F or W. D genes are given only for firm matches. Size is omitted from some rows. Given values are once, few, many or a class for expanded clones.

v_gene	abundance	j_gene	len	d_gene	CDR3aa	CDR3nt
TRBV3-1	NA	TRBJ1-2	13	NA	CASSQGLGDGYTF	TGTGCCAGCAGCCAGGGGCTAGGGGATGGCTACACCTTC
TRBV20-1	many	TRBJ2-3	17	TRBD2	CSATKGLAGGTTDTQYF	TGCAGTGCCACCAAGGGACTAGCGGGGGGAACCACAGATACGCAGTATTTT
TRBV6-6	NA	TRBJ1-2	14	TRBD1	CASSYGQGTYGYTF	TGTGCCAGCAGTTACGGACAGGGGACCTATGGCTACACCTTC
TRBV7-2	NA	TRBJ1-1	15	NA	CASSELQGMNTEAFF	TGTGCCAGCAGCGAACTACAGGGAATGAACACTGAAGCTTTCTTT
TRBV29-1	NA	TRBJ2-3	12	NA	CSVVSLTDTQYF	TGCAGCGTCGTCTCCCTCACAGATACGCAGTATTTT
TRBV5-5	NA	TRBJ2-4	15	TRBD2	CASSLAGLGVREQYF	TGTGCCAGCAGCTTGGCGGGACTAGGAGTTCGGGAGCAGTACTTC
TRBV6-5	NA	TRBJ2-7	15	NA	CASSYSMLQVQGQYF	TGTGCCAGCAGTTACTCGATGCTACAGGTACAAGGGCAGTACTTC
TRBV2	NA	TRBJ2-3	14	TRBD2	CASSTLGRTDTQYF	TGTGCCAGCAGTACTCTCGGGAGGACAGATACGCAGTATTTT
TRBV3-1	NA	TRBJ1-2	15	NA	CASSQEVGISGGYTF	TGTGCCAGCAGCCAGGAAGTTGGCATATCGGGAGGCTACACCTTC
TRBV6-5	NA	TRBJ1-2	15	TRBD1	CASRRARQGTYGYTF	TGTGCCAGCAGGAGAGCACGACAGGGAACCTATGGCTACACCTTC
TRBV7-2	NA	TRBJ2-3	16	NA	CASSLAGLEVTDTQYF	TGTGCCAGCAGCTTAGCGGGCCTAGAAGTCACAGATACGCAGTATTTT
TRBV5-1	NA	TRBJ1-4	13	NA	CASSLERGEKLFF	TGCGCCAGCAGCTTGGAGAGAGGCGAAAAACTGTTTTTT
TRBV15	few	TRBJ1-6	14	NA	CATSTDRMNSPLHF	TGTGCCACCAGCACCGACAGGATGAATTCACCCCTCCACTTT
TRBV5-1	NA	TRBJ2-1	14	NA	CASSLPEAMLEQFF	TGCGCCAGCAGCTTGCCAGAGGCTATGCTTGAGCAGTTCTTC
TRBV7-2	once	TRBJ2-1	15	NA	CASSLNPQVRARQFF	TGTGCCAGCAGCTTAAACCCCCAGGTGAGAGCGAGGCAGTTCTTC
TRBV5-1	few	TRBJ2-1	15	NA	CASSWATVSYNEQFF	TGCGCCAGCAGCTGGGCTACAGTCTCCTACAATGAGCAGTTCTTC
TRBV7-9	NA	TRBJ1-5	15	NA	CASSPSGRHNQPQHF	TGTGCCAGCAGCCCTTCGGGACGGCACAATCAGCCCCAGCATTTT
TRBV20-1	few	TRBJ2-1	15	NA	CSARGEGGAGYEQFF	TGCAGTGCTAGAGGCGAAGGAGGGGCGGGGTATGAGCAGTTCTTC
TRBV19	few	TRBJ2-5	13	NA	CASKDVRSETQYF	TGTGCCAGTAAGGACGTACGGTCTGAGACCCAGTACTTC
TRBV11-2	few	TRBJ2-1	16	TRBD1	CASSSGQGIGYNEQFF	TGTGCCAGCAGCTCCGGACAGGGCATCGGATACAATGAGCAGTTCTTC
TRBV5-1	many	TRBJ2-1	15	NA	CASSLAGLEYNEQFF	TGCGCCAGCAGCTTGGCAGGGCTTGAGTACAATGAGCAGTTCTTC
TRBV7-2	NA	TRBJ2-7	16	TRBD2	CASSLRAGVGTYEQYF	TGTGCCAGCAGCCTGCGAGCGGGAGTGGGGACCTACGAGCAGTACTTC
TRBV7-3	NA	TRBJ2-3	15	NA	CASSLGSSLGDTQYF	TGTGCCAGCAGCTTGGGCAGTAGTCTAGGGGATACGCAGTATTTT
TRBV28	NA	TRBJ1-5	13	TRBD1	CASSWTGQGVLHF	TGTGCCAGCAGTTGGACGGGACAGGGGGTTTTGCATTTT
TRBV28	few	TRBJ2-1	15	NA	CASSFPPPRRNEQFF	TGTGCCAGCAGTTTCCCACCTCCTAGGCGCAATGAGCAGTTCTTC
TRBV7-9	few	TRBJ2-3	15	TRBD2	CASSPIAGGAWTQYF	TGTGCCAGCAGCCCCATAGCGGGGGGAGCTTGGACGCAGTATTTT
TRBV15	NA	TRBJ1-5	15	TRBD1	CATSMDRGRRQPQHF	TGTGCCACCAGCATGGACAGGGGAAGGAGACAGCCCCAGCATTTT
TRBV2	NA	TRBJ2-1	15	TRBD1	CASSPGQGVINEQFF	TGTGCCAGCAGCCCGGGACAGGGGGTTATCAATGAGCAGTTCTTC
TRBV10-3	few	TRBJ2-7	14	TRBD1	CAISEGQESIEQYF	TGTGCCATCAGTGAGGGACAGGAGAGCATCGAGCAGTACTTC
TRBV6-5	NA	TRBJ2-5	14	NA	CASSYSPAQETQYF	TGTGCCAGCAGTTACTCGCCGGCTCAAGAGACCCAGTACTTC
TRBV19	NA	TRBJ1-5	12	NA	CASQESNQPQHF	TGTGCCAGTCAGGAGTCCAATCAGCCCCAGCATTTT
TRBV9	NA	TRBJ2-1	15	NA	CASSPTPLTYNEQFF	TGTGCCAGCAGCCCAACTCCCCTCACCTACAATGAGCAGTTCTTC
TRBV12-3/TRBV12-4	NA	TRBJ1-1	16	NA	CASSSLYQTENTEAFF	TGTGCCAGCAGTTCTCTCTATCAGACCGAAAACACTGAAGCTTTCTTT
TRBV20-1	NA	TRBJ2-7	13	TRBD1	CSARGRGRYEQYF	TGCAGTGCCAGGGGGAGAGGGCGTTACGAGCAGTACTTC
TRBV3-1	few	TRBJ2-7	13	NA	CASSQGIEYEQYF	TGTGCCAGCAGCCAGGGCATTGAGTACGAGCAGTACTTC